A selection of T cell receptor beta chains follows, all from one sample in a study of OX40 agonist ivuxolimab in advanced cancers. Assay: immunoSEQ multiplex PCR; the TCRdb copy retains only in-frame clones and omits some. This table has more than 55,000 clones, almost 95% appearing once. Material: CD4+ or CD8+ T cells sorted from blood, obtained in a trial of the OX40 agonist ivuxolimab. These TCRs come from an adult with an advanced solid tumor such as melanoma, head and neck, liver or kidney cancer. Each CDR3 is given with its conserved first and last residue. A D gene is named only where the DNA matches it firmly. Clone size is shown for a subset of rows, as once, few, many or a class of expanded clone.

NA,TRBV7-2,NA,TRBJ1-1,CASSFIGEGAFF,TGTGCCAGCAGCTTTATTGGGGAGGGGGCTTTCTTT
few,TRBV9,TRBD2,TRBJ2-2,CASSVPSAGPNTGELFF,TGTGCCAGCAGCGTACCTTCAGCGGGACCTAACACCGGGGAGCTGTTTTTT
NA,TRBV7-3,NA,TRBJ2-7,CASSLTGGVGYEQYF,TGTGCCAGCAGCTTAACTGGCGGTGTAGGGTACGAGCAGTACTTC
NA,TRBV5-1,NA,TRBJ2-3,CASNDDSPTDTQYF,TGCGCCAGCAACGATGATAGCCCCACAGATACGCAGTATTTT
NA,TRBV28,NA,TRBJ2-2,CASSRSTGGIGELFF,TGTGCCAGCAGTCGCTCTACTGGGGGGATAGGGGAGCTGTTTTTT
NA,TRBV9,TRBD1,TRBJ2-2,CASSNMGQGKAGELFF,TGTGCCAGCAGTAACATGGGACAGGGGAAGGCCGGGGAGCTGTTTTTT
NA,TRBV6-5,NA,TRBJ1-2,CASRGEPQGYTF,TGTGCCAGCAGAGGAGAGCCCCAGGGCTACACCTTC
once,TRBV11-1,TRBD2,TRBJ2-7,CASSLGTSGRHGSYEQYF,TGTGCCAGCAGCTTGGGGACTAGCGGGAGACATGGGTCCTACGAGCAGTACTTC
NA,TRBV15,TRBD1,TRBJ2-1,CATSSHDPGQGDYNEQFF,TGTGCCACCAGCAGCCACGATCCGGGACAGGGAGATTACAATGAGCAGTTCTTC
NA,TRBV19,NA,TRBJ2-7,CASSAATGRVYEQYF,TGTGCCAGTAGTGCCGCCACAGGGAGGGTCTACGAGCAGTACTTC
NA,TRBV7-2,NA,TRBJ1-5,CASSLGYTSGQPQHF,TGTGCCAGCAGCTTAGGGTACACCTCGGGGCAGCCCCAGCATTTT
NA,TRBV2,TRBD1,TRBJ2-7,CASSEADRGLYEQYF,TGTGCCAGCAGTGAAGCCGACAGGGGACTCTACGAGCAGTACTTC
few,TRBV28,NA,TRBJ2-2,CASSLWGTKNTGELFF,TGTGCCAGCAGTTTATGGGGGACAAAGAACACCGGGGAGCTGTTTTTT
NA,TRBV9,TRBD2,TRBJ2-5,CASSPSGGGETQYF,TGTGCCAGCAGCCCGAGCGGGGGGGGAGAGACCCAGTACTTC
NA,TRBV10-2,NA,TRBJ2-7,CASSVTIYEQYF,TGCGCCAGCAGTGTCACCATCTACGAGCAGTACTTC
NA,TRBV19,NA,TRBJ2-1,CASSEGGGLREQFF,TGTGCCAGTAGTGAGGGGGGGGGCCTCCGTGAGCAGTTCTTC
NA,TRBV7-9,NA,TRBJ2-5,CASSQSWLGEAQYF,TGTGCCAGCAGCCAAAGCTGGCTGGGAGAGGCCCAGTACTTC
NA,TRBV11-2,NA,TRBJ2-7,CASSLSRAYEQYF,TGTGCCAGCAGCTTAAGTAGGGCCTACGAGCAGTACTTC
once,TRBV6-1,NA,TRBJ1-2,CASSERAGYGYTF,TGTGCCAGCAGTGAAAGGGCGGGCTATGGCTACACCTTC
NA,TRBV2,NA,TRBJ1-2,CASSSPGVTDYGYTF,TGTGCCAGCAGTTCCCCAGGGGTGACAGACTATGGCTACACCTTC
NA,TRBV4-1,NA,TRBJ2-3,CASSLGGDTQYF,TGCGCCAGCAGCCTTGGGGGAGATACGCAGTATTTT
NA,TRBV15,TRBD2,TRBJ2-3,CATSHYMREWGTDTQYF,TGTGCCACCAGCCACTACATGCGGGAGTGGGGCACAGATACGCAGTATTTT
NA,TRBV6-5,NA,TRBJ1-2,CASSSFDGFSGYTF,TGTGCCAGCAGTTCTTTTGACGGTTTTTCCGGCTACACCTTC
NA,TRBV5-1,TRBD2,TRBJ2-5,CASTSTAGVQETQYF,TGCGCCAGCACCAGTACAGCGGGGGTCCAAGAGACCCAGTACTTC
NA,TRBV11-3,NA,TRBJ2-1,CASSLGGFEQFF,TGTGCCAGCAGCTTAGGAGGGTTCGAGCAGTTCTTC
NA,TRBV9,NA,TRBJ1-1,CASSTQGNTEAFF,TGTGCCAGCAGCACACAGGGGAACACTGAAGCTTTCTTT
NA,TRBV7-2,NA,TRBJ2-3,CASSLRDLSTGNTDTQYF,TGTGCCAGCAGCCTCCGGGACTTATCGACGGGAAACACAGATACGCAGTATTTT
few,TRBV6-5,TRBD1,TRBJ1-2,CASSPDRGLLYGYTF,TGTGCCAGCAGCCCGGACAGGGGGCTCCTCTATGGCTACACCTTC
once,TRBV19,NA,TRBJ2-7,CASSIGPASGYEQYF,TGTGCCAGTAGTATAGGTCCAGCCTCCGGCTACGAGCAGTACTTC
NA,TRBV6-5,NA,TRBJ1-6,CASRGTHQGNSPLHF,TGTGCCAGCAGGGGGACACACCAGGGGAATTCACCCCTCCACTTT
NA,TRBV13,TRBD1,TRBJ2-1,CASSGQGRDEQFF,TGTGCCAGCAGCGGACAGGGGCGGGATGAGCAGTTCTTC
NA,TRBV19,TRBD2,TRBJ2-3,CASSISLAGADTQYF,TGTGCCAGTAGTATATCACTAGCGGGAGCAGATACGCAGTATTTT
few,TRBV4-1,NA,TRBJ1-5,CASSPRQNNQPQHF,TGCGCCAGCAGCCCAAGACAGAACAATCAGCCCCAGCATTTT
NA,TRBV30,TRBD2,TRBJ2-7,CAWGREVTYEQYF,TGTGCCTGGGGGAGGGAAGTAACCTACGAGCAGTACTTC
few,TRBV6-5,NA,TRBJ1-6,CASMSSYNSPLHF,TGTGCCAGCATGAGCTCCTATAATTCACCCCTCCACTTT
once,TRBV7-9,TRBD1,TRBJ1-2,CASSSTGTGANFYGYTF,TGTGCCAGCAGCTCTACCGGGACAGGGGCCAATTTTTATGGCTACACCTTC
NA,TRBV27,TRBD1,TRBJ2-7,CASSGDSSFSYEQYF,TGTGCCAGCAGTGGGGACAGTTCCTTCTCCTACGAGCAGTACTTC
NA,TRBV29-1,TRBD1,TRBJ2-2,CSVTGTGLTGELFF,TGCAGCGTTACCGGGACAGGGCTCACCGGGGAGCTGTTTTTT
NA,TRBV7-6,NA,TRBJ1-1,CASSSGRMEVEAFF,TGTGCCAGCAGCTCGGGACGGATGGAGGTTGAAGCTTTCTTT
NA,TRBV6-4,TRBD2,TRBJ2-1,CASSDSLAGVKNEQFF,TGTGCCAGCAGTGACTCACTAGCGGGAGTTAAAAATGAGCAGTTCTTC
NA,TRBV13,TRBD1,TRBJ2-7,CASSLGQGYEQYF,TGTGCCAGCAGCTTAGGACAGGGGTACGAGCAGTACTTC
NA,TRBV9,NA,TRBJ1-2,CASSVQDNYGYTF,TGTGCCAGCAGCGTCCAGGATAACTATGGCTACACCTTC
NA,TRBV12-2,NA,TRBJ2-1,CASRTGPHGNEQFF,TGTGCAAGTCGCACCGGACCCCACGGCAATGAGCAGTTCTTC
NA,TRBV5-4,NA,TRBJ2-7,CASSLWSESSYEQYF,TGTGCCAGCAGCCTTTGGAGCGAAAGCTCCTACGAGCAGTACTTC
NA,TRBV4-1,NA,TRBJ1-1,CASSQRGQNTEAFF,TGCGCCAGCAGCCAAAGGGGCCAGAACACTGAAGCTTTCTTT
NA,TRBV29-1,NA,TRBJ2-3,CSVEGPGLTTDTQYF,TGCAGCGTTGAGGGCCCGGGACTCACCACAGATACGCAGTATTTT
NA,TRBV7-9,TRBD2,TRBJ2-1,CASSSGSGSSYNEQFF,TGTGCCAGCAGCTCCGGTAGCGGGAGCTCCTACAATGAGCAGTTCTTC
NA,TRBV12-5,TRBD1,TRBJ1-2,CASGLPTKQGPNYGYTF,TGTGCTAGTGGTTTGCCAACCAAACAGGGGCCTAACTATGGCTACACCTTC
NA,TRBV6-5,NA,TRBJ2-7,CASSYFGRYYEQYF,TGTGCCAGCAGTTACTTCGGCAGGTACTACGAGCAGTACTTC
NA,TRBV19,TRBD1,TRBJ1-5,CASSANTGGEQPQHF,TGTGCCAGTAGTGCAAATACAGGGGGCGAACAGCCCCAGCATTTT
NA,TRBV29-1,NA,TRBJ2-1,CSVRLSSYNEQFF,TGCAGCGTGCGACTTAGCTCCTACAATGAGCAGTTCTTC
NA,TRBV6-5,NA,TRBJ2-1,CASRGLDADEQFF,TGTGCCAGCCGAGGACTGGATGCCGATGAGCAGTTCTTC
NA,TRBV29-1,NA,TRBJ2-1,CSVRDNYNEQFF,TGCAGCGTCCGGGACAACTACAATGAGCAGTTCTTC
NA,TRBV5-5,NA,TRBJ1-1,CASSFGMGTEAFF,TGTGCCAGCAGCTTCGGAATGGGAACTGAAGCTTTCTTT
NA,TRBV4-3,NA,TRBJ1-1,CASSQDGGSWGSEAFF,TGCGCCAGCAGCCAAGATGGGGGGAGTTGGGGCTCTGAAGCTTTCTTT
NA,TRBV11-2,TRBD1,TRBJ2-1,CASSRYRDRGFSSYNEQFF,TGTGCCAGCAGCCGCTACCGGGACAGGGGATTTAGCTCCTACAATGAGCAGTTCTTC
NA,TRBV20-1,NA,TRBJ2-3,CSAWTTDTQYF,TGCAGTGCTTGGACGACAGATACGCAGTATTTT
few,TRBV19,NA,TRBJ2-7,CASSIARDAYEQYF,TGTGCCAGTAGTATAGCCCGCGACGCCTACGAGCAGTACTTC
NA,TRBV10-3,NA,TRBJ2-7,CAISESGAAYEQYF,TGTGCCATCAGTGAGTCAGGGGCCGCCTACGAGCAGTACTTC